Sequencing of this T cell receptor beta chain was carried out in a study of blood T cell repertoires in COVID-19. The CDR3 extends over 13 amino acids. Trimming removed 6 bases from V and 8 bases from J, with 16 bases in between. Germline V lookup: CDR1 SGHTA, CDR2 FQGNSA. Here immunoSEQ multiplex PCR was the method, and the copy in TCRdb shows in-frame clones only, minus some. Among over 300,000 clones, approximately 85% were seen once, and the ten largest hold roughly 2%. Individuals aged roughly 18 to 95 years were recruited from fewer than 30 US areas. The source material was PBMCs or T cells enriched from blood (not recorded which). This rearrangement joins TRBV7-2 to TRBJ1-2; possibly TRBD1 for D (5 bases). The clonotype was recovered from a man aged 30 to 39 who had recovered from COVID-19. CDR3 protein: CASRSGGSGGYTF. In DNA form, the CDR3 reads TGTGCCAGCAGATCGGGGGGGTCCGGCGGCTACACCTTC.